Sequencing of this TCR beta chain was carried out in a study of circulating tumor DNA in untreated peripheral T-cell lymphoma (dated by TCRdb to the early 2020s). With respect to the entire study: Serum samples were collected at baseline and serially during treatment so that circulating tumor DNA carrying tumor TCR clonotypes could be tracked.

About this clone: No cognate antigen has been identified for it. Base qualities were left out, and no much larger clone turns up one base away.

Counted from cysteine to phenylalanine, this CDR3 has 16 amino acids. Only the CDR3 DNA is retained, 48 bases long and in frame from the first base. V is shortened by 1 base, J by 8 bases, and the region joining them spans 20 bases. The germline V gene sets CDR1 to MGHRA and CDR2 to YSYEKL. Broad study findings and their caveats: Tumor-specific clonotypes were identified in around 80% of patients, from around 83% of baseline tissues and about 68% of baseline serum samples. Of the 20 to 30 patients with serial samples, 30% to 45% had cleared ctDNA after two cycles, and ctDNA that was detectable after therapy showed a trend toward worse survival. Remission over approximately 9 years of follow-up was maintained in two patients with persistently detectable ctDNA after therapy, so relapse was not always predicted by ctDNA persistence.

The method behind the library was the immunoSEQ multiplex PCR assay. This is the immuneACCESS table as TCRdb keeps it, with only in-frame sequences that have V and J called. A part of the clones is gone; compared with another copy, unresolved V genes explain less than half, and the rest is unexplained. Recorded for this sample are about 160 clones; around 73% of them occurred a single time. The ten biggest clones cover around 68% of the sample. The study used next-generation sequencing of T-cell receptor sequences to monitor peripheral T-cell lymphoma patients receiving frontline treatment on a trial.

The V and J genes are TRBV4-1 and TRBJ1-2, and the D gene may be TRBD1, 6 bases matching. The sequenced sample consisted of cell-free DNA from blood serum. The clonotype comes from a human donor with peripheral T-cell lymphoma. The nucleotides are TGCGCCAGCAGCCAAGGGACAGACGGGCAATCGGCGGGCTACACCTTC. Its amino acids are CASSQGTDGQSAGYTF.